These T cell receptor beta chains were read from a single sample in a study of OX40 agonist ivuxolimab in advanced cancers. Measured with immunoSEQ multiplex PCR; TCRdb has only the in-frame clones, and not every one. This table holds almost 45,000 clones, roughly 90% found once. Sequenced here: CD4+ or CD8+ T cells sorted from blood, sampled in a trial of the OX40 agonist ivuxolimab. The receptors stem from an adult with an advanced solid tumor such as melanoma, head and neck, liver or kidney cancer. Each CDR3 is given with its conserved first and last residue. The D gene is left open where the match is weak. Rows may omit the clone size; those that give it use once, few, many or a size class.

CDR3 protein,CDR3 DNA,V gene,clone size,J gene,D gene
CASSGGLSTDTQYF,TGCGCCAGCAGTGGGGGACTAAGCACAGATACGCAGTATTTT,TRBV10-1,-,TRBJ2-3,TRBD2
CASSMEGQGIHQPQHF,TGTGCCAGTAGTATGGAGGGACAGGGGATCCATCAGCCCCAGCATTTT,TRBV19,once,TRBJ1-5,TRBD1
CASSARQGPGELFF,TGCGCCAGCAGCGCCCGACAGGGCCCCGGGGAGCTGTTTTTT,TRBV4-3,-,TRBJ2-2,TRBD1
CASSPTGEPNTEAFF,TGTGCCAGCAGCCCCACAGGGGAACCTAACACTGAAGCTTTCTTT,TRBV7-3,once,TRBJ1-1,TRBD1
CASSSETGNEQFF,TGTGCCAGCAGTTCCGAAACAGGTAATGAGCAGTTCTTC,TRBV28,-,TRBJ2-1,-
CASSQDLFGWGGYTF,TGCGCCAGCAGCCAAGACCTCTTTGGATGGGGCGGCTACACCTTC,TRBV4-3,-,TRBJ1-2,-
CASSIPGSTPLHF,TGTGCCAGTAGTATTCCAGGGTCGACACCCCTCCACTTT,TRBV19,-,TRBJ1-6,-
CSVTGHRRGYTF,TGCAGCGTAACCGGGCATCGTAGAGGCTACACCTTC,TRBV29-1,once,TRBJ1-2,-
CASGKYEAFF,TGTGCCAGCGGAAAATACGAAGCTTTCTTT,TRBV6-1,-,TRBJ1-1,-
CASSSLGSNNEQFF,TGTGCCAGCAGCTCTCTGGGCTCCAACAATGAGCAGTTCTTC,TRBV9,-,TRBJ2-1,-
CASSLEPGGYGYTF,TGTGCCAGCAGCTTGGAGCCGGGAGGCTATGGCTACACCTTC,TRBV11-2,medium-sized,TRBJ1-2,-
CASSTTEGRDTEAFF,TGTGCCAGCAGTACCACCGAGGGCAGGGACACTGAAGCTTTCTTT,TRBV6-5,-,TRBJ1-1,-
CASSHGTAAYEQYF,TGTGCCAGCAGTCACGGGACGGCCGCCTACGAGCAGTACTTC,TRBV5-6,-,TRBJ2-7,-
CASMTVTEAFF,TGTGCCAGCATGACAGTCACTGAAGCTTTCTTT,TRBV5-6,-,TRBJ1-1,-
CASSLGQSNNEKLFF,TGTGCCAGCAGTCTTGGACAGTCTAATAATGAAAAACTGTTTTTT,TRBV28,-,TRBJ1-4,-
CASRSSGGGGEQYF,TGCGCCAGCAGGTCTAGCGGGGGAGGCGGAGAGCAGTACTTC,TRBV5-1,-,TRBJ2-7,TRBD2
CASSAPTGPDSYTF,TGTGCCAGCAGCGCCCCGACAGGCCCGGACAGCTACACCTTC,TRBV9,-,TRBJ1-2,-
CASSESITRDRENIQYF,TGTGCCAGCAGTGAATCCATTACGCGGGACAGAGAAAACATTCAGTACTTC,TRBV6-1,-,TRBJ2-4,-
CASSLRAGEQFF,TGTGCCAGCAGTTTGAGGGCGGGGGAGCAGTTCTTC,TRBV6-6,-,TRBJ2-1,-
CASSLGTSLNQPQHF,TGTGCCAGCAGCTTAGGAACAAGTCTAAATCAGCCCCAGCATTTT,TRBV7-9,-,TRBJ1-5,-
CASSPGTNNEQFF,TGTGCCAGCAGCCCAGGGACAAACAATGAGCAGTTCTTC,TRBV11-3,-,TRBJ2-1,-
CAIKSRSSSGNTIYF,TGTGCCATCAAGTCCAGAAGCAGCTCTGGAAACACCATATATTTT,TRBV10-3,-,TRBJ1-3,-
CASSELSVATNEKLFF,TGTGCCAGCAGTGAATTGTCTGTTGCAACTAATGAAAAACTGTTTTTT,TRBV2,-,TRBJ1-4,-
CASSPRKRTAGGDQPQHF,TGTGCCAGCAGCCCACGAAAGAGGACCGCGGGAGGAGATCAGCCCCAGCATTTT,TRBV14,-,TRBJ1-5,-
CASSPGGLETQYF,TGTGCCAGCAGCCCAGGGGGCTTGGAGACCCAGTACTTC,TRBV9,few,TRBJ2-5,TRBD1
CASIGQAGELFF,TGTGCCAGTATCGGACAGGCCGGGGAGCTGTTTTTT,TRBV19,once,TRBJ2-2,TRBD1
CASSLYQGAETQYF,TGTGCCAGCAGCCTGTATCAGGGGGCGGAGACCCAGTACTTC,TRBV27,once,TRBJ2-5,TRBD1
CASSQDSGVDYNEQFF,TGCGCCAGCAGCCAAGATAGCGGGGTGGACTACAATGAGCAGTTCTTC,TRBV4-3,once,TRBJ2-1,TRBD2
CASSFAGVHEQFF,TGTGCCAGCAGTTTTGCGGGCGTTCATGAGCAGTTCTTC,TRBV27,-,TRBJ2-1,-
CASSLSGGGTEQYF,TGTGCCAGCAGTTTATCCGGGGGGGGAACCGAGCAGTACTTC,TRBV27,few,TRBJ2-7,TRBD2
CASSPRDRGFEAFF,TGTGCCAGCTCACCACGGGACAGGGGGTTTGAAGCTTTCTTT,TRBV18,-,TRBJ1-1,TRBD1
CASSPQIDRESDTDTQYF,TGTGCCAGCTCACCACAGATTGACAGGGAAAGTGACACAGATACGCAGTATTTT,TRBV18,-,TRBJ2-3,TRBD1
CISAGGTEAFF,TGTATCAGTGCGGGGGGCACTGAAGCTTTCTTT,TRBV2,-,TRBJ1-1,-
CASSPEVAGGAYIPGELFF,TGTGCCAGCAGCCCAGAAGTAGCAGGGGGCGCTTATATCCCCGGGGAGCTGTTTTTT,TRBV5-6,-,TRBJ2-2,TRBD1
CASSNSDRPYGYTF,TGTGCCAGCAGCAATTCGGACAGGCCCTATGGCTACACCTTC,TRBV9,-,TRBJ1-2,TRBD1
CASSITSGGASEQFF,TGTGCCAGTAGTATTACTAGCGGGGGGGCGAGTGAGCAGTTCTTC,TRBV19,-,TRBJ2-1,TRBD2
CASRFMRGRRTDTQYF,TGTGCCAGCAGATTCATGAGGGGGCGCAGGACAGATACGCAGTATTTT,TRBV28,few,TRBJ2-3,TRBD1
CASRLGAASGDTQYF,TGTGCCAGCAGATTAGGCGCGGCTAGCGGGGATACGCAGTATTTT,TRBV7-9,-,TRBJ2-3,TRBD2
CASSEALRTVGQETQYF,TGTGCCAGCAGTGAAGCGCTCAGGACAGTCGGTCAAGAGACCCAGTACTTC,TRBV2,-,TRBJ2-5,-
CASSSGQTTRGYTF,TGTGCCAGCAGTTCGGGACAGACCACCAGGGGCTACACCTTC,TRBV28,-,TRBJ1-2,TRBD1
CASSHTRDVENTGELFF,TGTGCCAGCAGTCACACCCGGGACGTAGAAAACACCGGGGAGCTGTTTTTT,TRBV2,-,TRBJ2-2,-
CASSQEAGYSYEQYF,TGCGCCAGCAGCCAAGAGGCAGGGTATTCCTACGAGCAGTACTTC,TRBV4-3,-,TRBJ2-7,-
CASSALKNTIYF,TGTGCCAGCAGCGCCCTCAAAAACACCATATATTTT,TRBV9,-,TRBJ1-3,-
CASSLLQGNTIYF,TGTGCCAGCAGTTTATTACAGGGAAACACCATATATTTT,TRBV28,-,TRBJ1-3,-
CASSPDGSIYNEQFF,TGTGCCAGCAGTCCAGACGGGAGTATTTACAATGAGCAGTTCTTC,TRBV2,-,TRBJ2-1,-
CAWSVTGGRTEAFF,TGTGCCTGGAGTGTGACAGGGGGGAGGACTGAAGCTTTCTTT,TRBV30,-,TRBJ1-1,TRBD1
CASSLPGANEQYF,TGTGCCAGCAGCTTACCAGGGGCGAACGAGCAGTACTTC,TRBV5-5,-,TRBJ2-7,-
CAILKKTGINGGYTF,TGTGCCATCCTTAAAAAGACAGGGATTAATGGTGGCTACACCTTC,TRBV28,-,TRBJ1-2,TRBD1